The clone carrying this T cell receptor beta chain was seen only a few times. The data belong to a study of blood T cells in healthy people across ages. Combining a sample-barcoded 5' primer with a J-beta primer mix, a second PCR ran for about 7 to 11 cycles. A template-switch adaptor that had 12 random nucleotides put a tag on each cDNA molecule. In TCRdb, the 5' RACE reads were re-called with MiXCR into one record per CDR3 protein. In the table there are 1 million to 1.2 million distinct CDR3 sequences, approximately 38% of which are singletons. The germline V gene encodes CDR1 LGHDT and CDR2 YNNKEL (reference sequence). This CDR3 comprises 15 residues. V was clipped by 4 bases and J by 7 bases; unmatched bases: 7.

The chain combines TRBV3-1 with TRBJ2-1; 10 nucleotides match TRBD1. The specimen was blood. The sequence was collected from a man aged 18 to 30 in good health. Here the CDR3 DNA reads TGTGCCAGCAGCCCAGACAGGGGGCGCATAAATGAGCAGTTCTTC. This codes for CASSPDRGRINEQFF.